What follows are 8 T cell receptor beta chains derived from one specimen sequenced in a study of blood T cell repertoires in COVID-19. The repertoire was sequenced with immunoSEQ multiplex PCR; TCRdb's copy has only in-frame clones and lacks some. The sample lists 150,000 to 200,000 clones; about nine tenths were seen once. Sequenced: peripheral blood. These receptors were obtained from a man aged 25 to 45 with COVID-19, enrolled during active disease.

The chain combines TRBV18 with TRBJ1-5; possible D gene TRBD1, 5 bases. V lost 6 bases and J 0 bases, leaving 9 bases between the germline ends. The germline V gene has CDR1 KGHSH and CDR2 LQKENI. The CDR3 consists of 14 residues. The CDR3 coding sequence is TGTGCCAGCTCGGGGCAGAATAGCAATCAGCCCCAGCATTTT. Translated, it gives CASSGQNSNQPQHF. The full variable domain, in which reference TRBV18 and TRBJ1-5 provide the parts outside the CDR3, is NAGVMQNPRHLVRRRGQEARLRCSPMKGHSHVYWYRQLPEEGLKFMVYLQKENIIDESGMPKERFSAEFPKEGPSILRIQQVVRGDSAAYFCASSGQNSNQPQHFGDGTRLSIL.

This clone was seen more than once but under ten times. The genes are TRBV7-3 and TRBJ2-7, with TRBD2 matching 11 bases. The CDR3 loop spans 15 amino acids. Germline-derived CDR1 and CDR2 are SGHTA and FQGTGA. Losses at the gene ends were 4 bases for V and 3 bases for J; bases not matched to a gene: 5. CDR3 bases: TGTGCCAGCAGCTCCTCCGGGACTAGCGGCTACGAGCAGTACTTC. It specifies CASSSSGTSGYEQYF. The full variable domain, completed using reference TRBV7-3 and TRBJ2-7, is GAGVSQTPSNKVTEKGKYVELRCDPISGHTALYWYRQSLGQGPEFLIYFQGTGAADDSGLPNDRFFAVRPEGSVSTLKIQRTERGDSAVYLCASSSSGTSGYEQYFGPGTRLTVT.

The chain is built from TRBV4-2 and TRBJ2-7; unclear D gene. Trimming pared 7 bases from V and 0 bases from J, leaving 16 bases between. Germline V gene lookup returns CDR1 LGHNA and CDR2 YNFKEQ. The CDR3 runs 15 residues. The CDR3 DNA sequence: TGTGCCAGCACCCCAGGTCAGGATAGCTCCTACGAGCAGTACTTC. Residues: CASTPGQDSSYEQYF.

Written as DNA, the CDR3 is TGTGCCAGCAGCGTCAACGAGCGGAGCTCCTACGAGCAGTACTTC. Translated, it gives CASSVNERSSYEQYF. The chain carries TRBV9 and TRBJ2-7; D possibly corresponds to TRBD2 (5 bases). Germline V gene sequence: CDR1 SGDLS, CDR2 YYNGEE. V lost 2 bases to trimming and J lost 0 bases, with 12 bases between them. CDR3 length: 15 amino acids.

V is TRBV6-5 and J is TRBJ1-1; D uncertain. Germline values: CDR1 MNHEY, CDR2 SVGAGI. V was trimmed by 7 bases and J by 1 base, leaving 13 bases between them. The CDR3 totals 14 residues. The CDR3 region is CASTATHPNTEAFF. For the CDR3, the DNA is TGTGCCAGCACCGCCACACATCCGAACACTGAAGCTTTCTTT.

The V and J genes are TRBV5-1 and TRBJ1-3; TRBD1 might be the D (6 bases). The germline V gene encodes CDR1 SGHRS and CDR2 YFSETQ. The CDR3 is 15 residues long. The V end lost 7 bases, the J end lost 2 bases, and 16 bases lay between the germline ends. CDR3 bases: TGCGCCAGCTCCCTGGGGGGGCCAGCTGGAAACACCATATATTTT. Its protein is CASSLGGPAGNTIYF. Full variable domain (rest looked up from reference TRBV5-1 and TRBJ1-3): KAGVTQTPRYLIKTRGQQVTLSCSPISGHRSVSWYQQTPGQGLQFLFEYFSETQRNKGNFPGRFSGRQFSNSRSEMNVSTLELGDSALYLCASSLGGPAGNTIYFGEGSWLTVV.

The rearrangement links TRBV5-1 to TRBJ2-1; 8 positions agree with TRBD2. Trimming took 6 bases from V and 0 from J; bases not matched to a gene: 5. CDR3 length: 15 amino acids. In germline, CDR1 is SGHRS, CDR2 YFSETQ. Here the CDR3 reads CASTVSGDSYNEQFF. CDR3 in DNA: TGCGCCAGCACCGTTAGCGGGGACTCCTACAATGAGCAGTTCTTC. Full variable domain (remainder filled in from reference TRBV5-1 and TRBJ2-1): KAGVTQTPRYLIKTRGQQVTLSCSPISGHRSVSWYQQTPGQGLQFLFEYFSETQRNKGNFPGRFSGRQFSNSRSEMNVSTLELGDSALYLCASTVSGDSYNEQFFGPGTRLTVL.

V usage is TRBV4-3 and J usage is TRBJ2-7; 9 positions match TRBD2. The V gene's germline CDR1 is LGHNA and CDR2 YSLEER. The CDR3 is 16 amino acids. V was clipped by 0 bases and J by 4 bases; unmatched bases: 7. The CDR3: CASSQDASGNPYEQYF. The DNA of the CDR3 is TGCGCCAGCAGCCAAGATGCTAGCGGGAATCCATACGAGCAGTACTTC.